The 18 T cell receptor beta chains in this list originate from one sample, sequenced in a study of blood T cell repertoires in COVID-19. Sequenced by immunoSEQ multiplex PCR; TCRdb stores in-frame clones only, minus some. Of 210,000 or so clones listed, approximately 90% are singletons. Material for sequencing was peripheral blood. Receptor source: a man between 45 and 60 years old with acute or convalescent COVID-19.

This clone was recorded once. CDR3 DNA sequence: TGTGCCAGCAGCTCACAGGGGCCGCCCCAGGGTGGCTACACCTTC. It codes for CASSSQGPPQGGYTF. The chain recombines TRBV7-9 with TRBJ1-2; 7 bases are a match to TRBD1. CDR1 and CDR2 (germline): SEHNR, FQNEAQ (reference sequence). The CDR3 is 15 residues long. V lost 4 bases to trimming and J lost 7 bases; unmatched junction nucleotides: 12.

This clone was picked up one time. V gene TRBV7-3 combines with J gene TRBJ1-1; tentative D call: TRBD1 (6 bases). V was pared by 5 bases and J by 1 base, with 8 bases between. The CDR3 sequence is 13 residues long. The germline V gene encodes CDR1 SGHTA and CDR2 FQGTGA. For the CDR3, the DNA is TGTGCCAGCAGCACGGGACAGAACACTGAAGCTTTCTTT. It translates to CASSTGQNTEAFF. Filled out from reference TRBV7-3 and TRBJ1-1, the complete variable domain reads GAGVSQTPSNKVTEKGKYVELRCDPISGHTALYWYRQSLGQGPEFLIYFQGTGAADDSGLPNDRFFAVRPEGSVSTLKIQRTERGDSAVYLCASSTGQNTEAFFGQGTRLTVV.

This rearrangement joins TRBV18 to TRBJ1-3; D unclear. With 2 bases removed from V and 0 bases from J, the gap between germline ends came to 8 bases. CDR1 is KGHSH and CDR2 is LQKENI in the germline V gene. CDR3 length equals 15 residues. CDR3 region: CASSPESLSGNTIYF. CDR3 sequence (DNA): TGTGCCAGCTCACCAGAGTCCCTCTCTGGAAACACCATATATTTT.

This clone has just one count. This chain links TRBV10-2 with TRBJ1-2, with D uncertain. The CDR3 runs 10 residues. Trimming shortened V by 6 bases and J by 8 bases, and 7 bases separated the two germline ends. Germline V gene sequence: CDR1 WSHSY, CDR2 SAAADI. CDR3 protein: CASRSVGYTF. In nucleotides, the CDR3 is TGCGCCAGCAGGTCGGTAGGCTACACCTTC.

This chain joins TRBV5-8 and TRBJ1-2; 11 bases are shared with TRBD1. V lost 4 bases, J lost 8 bases, and 16 bases stayed unmatched. The CDR3 runs 17 residues. The germline V gene encodes CDR1 SGHTS and CDR2 YDEGEE. CDR3 coding DNA: TGTGCCAGCAGCGGAGGTGTGGGGACAGGGGGGATTTACGGCTACACCTTC. The encoded protein is CASSGGVGTGGIYGYTF.

This chain connects TRBV3-1 (or the pseudogene TRBV3-2) to TRBJ2-5; D uncertain. V shed 2 bases and J shed 5 bases, with 9 bases lying between them. The germline CDR1 and CDR2 sequences are LGHDT and YNNKEL (reference sequence). The CDR3 is 13 residues long. CDR3 amino acids: CASSQQGAETQYF. The CDR3 nucleotides are TGTGCCAGCAGCCAACAAGGAGCTGAGACCCAGTACTTC.

CDR3 region: CASSDFLAGGQETQYF. CDR3 DNA: TGTGCCAGCAGTGATTTCCTAGCGGGGGGTCAAGAGACCCAGTACTTC. The chain carries TRBV6-1 and TRBJ2-5; 11 nucleotides agree with TRBD2. Looked up from germline, CDR1 is MNHNS and CDR2 is SASEGT. The CDR3 spans 16 residues. The V segment lost 3 bases and the J segment 2 bases; nucleotides outside the gene matches: 5.

The chain carries TRBV5-5 and TRBJ2-3; 9 bases agree with TRBD2. The CDR3 has 15 residues. V was clipped by 7 bases and J by 2 bases; unmatched bases: 8. Germline loops: CDR1 SGHKS, CDR2 YYEKEE (reference sequence). CDR3 amino acids: CASGPIAGATDTQYF. The CDR3 DNA sequence: TGTGCCAGCGGCCCAATAGCGGGGGCCACAGATACGCAGTATTTT.

The chain couples TRBV5-4 to TRBJ2-7; a possible D gene is TRBD1 (5 bases). Germline CDR1 SGHNT, CDR2 YYREEE (reference sequence). The CDR3 contains 12 residues. V was pared by 1 base and J by 6 bases, with 8 bases between. The CDR3 DNA reads TGTGCCAGCAGCTTGCCAGGGTTCGAGCAGTACTTC. This codes for CASSLPGFEQYF.

The rearrangement uses TRBV12-3 or TRBV12-4 and TRBJ2-1, with a weak D call TRBD1 (5 bases). The CDR3 is 13 amino acids. The ends were cut back, 6 bases at V and 5 bases at J, with 11 bases in the middle. The CDR3 region is CASSLTADNEQFF. The CDR3 nucleotides read TGTGCCAGCAGCCTGACAGCCGACAATGAGCAGTTCTTC.

This clone was counted between two and nine times. The CDR3 DNA reads as TGTGCCAGTAGTATAGATCGCGGGGCAGGGAGCTTCCAGTACTTC. Translating it yields CASSIDRGAGSFQYF. This chain links TRBV19 with TRBJ2-7; possible D gene TRBD2, 6 bases. Germline CDR1 and CDR2: LNHDA and SQIVND (reference sequence). V was shortened by 0 bases and J by 10 bases, with 19 bases between the two germline ends. The CDR3 covers 15 residues.

V gene TRBV19 combines with J gene TRBJ1-5, with 9 bases matching TRBD1. Germline loops: CDR1 LNHDA, CDR2 SQIVND (reference sequence). The length of the CDR3 is 15 residues. The trim removed 11 bases at V and 0 bases at J, leaving 8 bases unmatched. CDR3 coding DNA: TGTGCCGGCGGGGGGACAGGGCTTAGCAATCAGCCCCAGCATTTT. Its translation is CAGGGTGLSNQPQHF.

This chain connects TRBV6-6 to TRBJ1-2; 8 bases map to TRBD1. This CDR3 has 15 residues. Per the germline V gene, CDR1 is MNHNY and CDR2 is SVGAGI (reference sequence). The V gene end was trimmed by 5 bases and the J gene end by 1 base; junction bases not matched to a gene: 6. This CDR3 reads CASSPGTGFNYGYTF. The CDR3 DNA sequence: TGTGCCAGCAGTCCCGGGACAGGATTTAACTATGGCTACACCTTC.

V is TRBV3-1 (or the pseudogene TRBV3-2) and J is TRBJ1-5; no firm D call. V lost 0 bases and J lost 16, with 13 bases in between. From germline, CDR1 is LGHDT and CDR2 YNNKEL (reference sequence). CDR3 length: 12 amino acids. In nucleotides, the CDR3 is TGTGCCAGCAGCCAAGACCGACTCCCGTTACATTTT. The encoded protein is CASSQDRLPLHF.

The count of this clone is one. V gene TRBV19 combines with J gene TRBJ1-2; tentative D call: TRBD1 (5 bases). Trimming removed 6 bases from V and 4 bases from J, with 15 bases in between. Germline CDR1 is LNHDA and CDR2 is SQIVND (reference sequence). CDR3 length equals 14 residues. In DNA, the CDR3 is TGTGCCAGTAGGCGGGGCGGGAGACGCTATGGCTACACCTTC. It is translated as CASRRGGRRYGYTF. The full variable domain, with the rest looked up from reference TRBV19 and TRBJ1-2, is DGGITQSPKYLFRKEGQNVTLSCEQNLNHDAMYWYRQDPGQGLRLIYYSQIVNDFQKGDIAEGYSVSREKKESFPLTVTSAQKNPTAFYLCASRRGGRRYGYTFGSGTRLTVV.

This chain connects TRBV5-1 to TRBJ2-3, with 10 bases that match TRBD2. With V trimmed by 0 bases and J by 1 base, 8 bases remained unmatched. Germline CDR1 reads SGHRS; CDR2 reads YFSETQ. There are 18 residues in the CDR3. The CDR3 bases are TGCGCCAGCAGCTTGGGGACCCTAGCGGGGGTGGGCACAGATACGCAGTATTTT. Amino acid sequence: CASSLGTLAGVGTDTQYF.

This chain connects TRBV30 to TRBJ2-7, with unresolved D. The CDR3 sequence is 13 residues long. V was shortened by 5 bases and J by 0 bases, with 11 bases between the two germline ends. In germline, CDR1 is GTSNPN, CDR2 SVGIG (reference sequence). For the CDR3, the DNA is TGTGCCTGGCGAACTTTGAGCTCCTACGAGCAGTACTTC. It encodes CAWRTLSSYEQYF.

The CDR3 is CSVDRAQETQYF. The CDR3 DNA reads as TGCAGCGTTGACAGGGCCCAAGAGACCCAGTACTTC. J is TRBJ2-5 and V is TRBV29-1; a possible D gene is TRBD1 (5 bases). This CDR3 is built from 12 residues. V gave up 3 bases and J gave up 1 base, with 6 bases separating them. CDR1 SQVTM and CDR2 ANQGSEA come from the germline V gene.